These 10 T cell receptor beta chains were sequenced from one sample in a study of OX40 agonist ivuxolimab in advanced cancers. Clones were read by immunoSEQ multiplex PCR, and TCRdb kept only the in-frame ones, dropping some. The table lists 70,000 to 95,000 clones, 94% of them singletons, with roughly 21% in the top ten. Sequencing was performed on CD4+ or CD8+ T cells sorted from blood, taken in a trial of the OX40 agonist ivuxolimab. The receptors here all came from an adult with an advanced solid tumor such as melanoma, head and neck, liver or kidney cancer.

The rearrangement joins TRBV7-3 to TRBJ2-1; 7 nucleotides align to TRBD2. Trimming cost V 5 bases and J 7 bases; bases outside gene matches: 8. Germline V gene sequence: CDR1 SGHTA, CDR2 FQGTGA. The CDR3 loop spans 14 amino acids. The CDR3 reads CASSGGLAGNEQFF. In DNA, the CDR3 is TGTGCCAGCAGCGGGGGGTTAGCGGGTAATGAGCAGTTCTTC.

The chain combines TRBV29-1 with TRBJ1-1, with TRBD1 matching over 7 bases. The trim removed 6 bases at V and 1 base at J, leaving 8 bases unmatched. The CDR3 runs 14 residues. Germline lookup yields CDR1 SQVTM and CDR2 ANQGSEA. The CDR3 reads CSVTPGQQNTEAFF. CDR3 in DNA: TGCAGCGTGACCCCGGGACAGCAGAACACTGAAGCTTTCTTT.

V gene TRBV4-2 combines with J gene TRBJ1-6; TRBD1 might be the D (5 bases). V lost 1 base and J 6 bases, leaving 13 bases between the germline ends. Per the germline V gene, CDR1 is LGHNA and CDR2 is YNFKEQ. This CDR3 contains 16 residues. CDR3 sequence (DNA): TGTGCCAGCAGCCAAGCAGCCGGCGGGGCTAATTCACCCCTCCACTTT. It codes for CASSQAAGGANSPLHF.

J is TRBJ2-7 and V is TRBV6-5, with D possibly matching TRBD2 (7 bases). V was shortened by 6 bases and J by 9 bases, with 18 bases between the two germline ends. Germline V gene data show CDR1 as MNHEY and CDR2 as SVGAGI. This CDR3 region has 13 residues. CDR3 sequence (DNA): TGTGCCAGCAGCTCGGGGGGCCTACTCGGGCAGTACTTC. The encoded protein is CASSSGGLLGQYF.

CDR3 nucleotides: TGCGCCAGCAGCCACACGGGAGTAGGCACCGGGGAGCTGTTTTTT. Amino acid sequence: CASSHTGVGTGELFF. The chain joins TRBV4-1 to TRBJ2-2; D possibly corresponds to TRBD2 (6 bases). This CDR3 comprises 15 residues. The V end was cut by 3 bases, the J end by 4 bases, with 12 bases between. Germline V gene lookup returns CDR1 MGHRA and CDR2 YSYEKL.

The V call is TRBV9, the J call TRBJ2-7; 7 bases fit TRBD1. Trimming cost V 3 bases and J 7 bases; bases outside gene matches: 13. The germline V gene encodes CDR1 SGDLS and CDR2 YYNGEE. The CDR3 is made up of 15 amino acids. The CDR3 region is CASSAAGTAIEEQYF. CDR3 in DNA: TGTGCCAGCAGCGCAGCCGGGACAGCCATTGAGGAGCAGTACTTC.

This chain links TRBV5-8 with TRBJ2-7; no clear D. The CDR3 is made up of 14 amino acids. Trimming removed 6 bases from V and 7 bases from J, with 20 bases in between. From germline, CDR1 is SGHTS and CDR2 YDEGEE. Written as DNA, the CDR3 is TGTGCCAGCATCCCCCCGGGCCAACCATGGGAGCAGTACTTC. Its protein product is CASIPPGQPWEQYF.

V and J are TRBV15 and TRBJ2-2; no definite D call. In germline, CDR1 is LNHNV, CDR2 YYDKDF (reference sequence). V lost 0 bases and J 2 bases, leaving 4 bases between the germline ends. The CDR3 sequence is 14 residues long. The CDR3 DNA reads as TGTGCCACCAGCAGAGATTCCAACACCGGGGAGCTGTTTTTT. Encoded protein: CATSRDSNTGELFF.

The J gene is TRBJ2-7, the V gene TRBV4-3; possibly TRBD1 for D (6 bases). CDR3 length: 14 amino acids. CDR1 is LGHNA and CDR2 is YSLEER in the germline V gene. Between the trimmed V and J ends, which lost 4 bases and 2 bases, there was a span of 12 bases. The CDR3 here is CASSPFEGAYEQYF. The CDR3 DNA follows: TGCGCCAGCAGCCCATTTGAGGGGGCCTACGAGCAGTACTTC.

The table lists this clone with a count of one. The V call is TRBV27, the J call TRBJ1-4, with D tentatively TRBD1 (5 bases). The length of the CDR3 is 16 residues. V was cut by 3 bases and J by 7 bases, with 18 bases left in between. In germline, CDR1 is MNHEY, CDR2 SMNVEV (reference sequence). The CDR3 loop is CASSFGFTGVPEKLFF. The CDR3 region has the DNA TGTGCCAGCAGTTTTGGGTTTACGGGGGTGCCTGAAAAACTGTTTTTT.